These T cell receptor beta chains were read from a single sample in a study of Graves' ophthalmopathy and Graves' hyperthyroidism. In TCRdb, the multiplex PCR reads were re-called with MiXCR into one record per CDR3 protein. The sample has about half a million distinct CDR3 sequences, over 13% seen once; the top ten hold more than 8.5%. Sequences were obtained from blood. The receptors derive from a woman younger than 45 with Graves' ophthalmopathy. Both conserved end residues are part of each CDR3.

j_gene	v_gene	CDR3aa
TRBJ1-6	TRBV30	CAWSGRFSPLHF
TRBJ1-1	TRBV2	CASNLQRNTEAFF
TRBJ2-7	TRBV10-3	CATASASGKYEQYF
TRBJ2-2	TRBV15	CATSGRDRGRLNGELFF
TRBJ1-5	TRBV5-6	CASSLALQQPQHF
TRBJ2-5	TRBV28	CASGVRETQYF
TRBJ2-5	TRBV20-1	CSARESGAQYF
TRBJ1-1	TRBV12-3/TRBV12-4	CASREANTEAFF
TRBJ2-4	TRBV15	CATSSSIADLAKNIQYF
TRBJ2-7	TRBV19	CASSVRGGTYEQYF
TRBJ1-5	TRBV24-1	CATGTANQPQHF
TRBJ2-5	TRBV28	CASSDREQETQYF
TRBJ2-3	TRBV3-1	CASSIRRERNTQYF
TRBJ2-7	TRBV30	CAWSPSHRNPYEQYF
TRBJ1-6	TRBV15	CATSGDRGPYNSPLHF
TRBJ2-2	TRBV12-3/TRBV12-4	CASSPRTGRGELFF
TRBJ1-5	TRBV30	CAWSVVQGNQPQHF
TRBJ2-2	TRBV27	CASSLVAPGELFF
TRBJ1-1	TRBV11-2	CASSLPGHPNTEAFF
TRBJ1-1	TRBV6-1	CASTSGTGGSEAFF
TRBJ1-1	TRBV12-3/TRBV12-4	CASSRQGPQEFAEAFF
TRBJ1-5	TRBV7-8	CASSLVGFNQPQHF
TRBJ2-5	TRBV24-1	CATSDWTSGEETQYF
TRBJ2-7	TRBV29-1	CSVLLDRSYEQYF
TRBJ1-5	TRBV20-1	CSATQGAQGNQPQHF
TRBJ1-2	TRBV6-5	CASSYDGQGAYGYTF
TRBJ2-7	TRBV30	CAWSVWGNEQYF
TRBJ1-2	TRBV6-1	CASSSAPRIYGYTF
TRBJ2-2	TRBV5-1	CASSWGGQAYNTGELFF
TRBJ2-5	TRBV20-1	CSARDPTRGIQYF
TRBJ1-2	TRBV20-1	CSADETNYGYTF
TRBJ1-1	TRBV28	CASSTPPMNTEAFF
TRBJ1-6	TRBV24-1	CATSAGFGSHLHF
TRBJ1-1	TRBV6-5	CASSRFGRGGTEAFF
TRBJ2-2	TRBV12-3/TRBV12-4	CASSLAGPSTGELFF
TRBJ2-5	TRBV9	CASSEGLAMETQYF
TRBJ1-2	TRBV5-1	CASSPRGGQHGYTF
TRBJ2-7	TRBV28	CASSRTGFSYEQYF
TRBJ2-7	TRBV5-5	CASSFQGATVAYEQYF
TRBJ1-1	TRBV12-3/TRBV12-4	CASNPDSIGTEAFF
TRBJ2-7	TRBV5-6	CASSLDTGHLYEQYF
TRBJ2-5	TRBV6-1	CASSERGLEETQYF
TRBJ1-4	TRBV9	CASSARDRGGEKLFF
TRBJ1-1	TRBV6-2/TRBV6-3	CASSYSRTGLDTEAFF
TRBJ2-5	TRBV6-4	CASSETSGGAETQYF
TRBJ2-7	TRBV7-2	CASSFQPDYEQYF